These 27 T cell receptor beta chains came from one sample sequenced in a study of blood T cell repertoires in COVID-19. Produced via immunoSEQ multiplex PCR; TCRdb's table is partial and in-frame only. The table has roughly 230,000 clones, 90% seen once; the top ten hold 2% to 2.5%. Sequenced sample: peripheral blood. The receptors stem from a woman in her fifties or sixties with COVID-19, enrolled during active disease.

A note on this clone: Mismatch with germline at one junction end may stem from a read error. The J gene is TRBJ1-4, the V gene TRBV5-1, with D possibly matching TRBD1 (6 bases). The CDR3 extends over 14 amino acids. Per the germline V gene, CDR1 is SGHRS and CDR2 is YFSETQ. In DNA form, the CDR3 reads TGCGCCAGCAGCTCGTCCCGGGACAATGGAAAACTGTTTTTT. Translated, it gives CASSSSRDNGKLFF.

The CDR3 sequence is CASSQARGPNYGYTF. CDR3 DNA sequence: TGCGCCAGCAGCCAAGCCAGGGGGCCTAACTATGGCTACACCTTC. V and J are TRBV4-3 and TRBJ1-2, with TRBD1 matching 8 bases. Per the germline V gene, CDR1 is LGHNA and CDR2 is YSLEER. J lost 0 bases, V lost 1 base, and 1 base had no gene match. The CDR3 has 15 residues.

V is TRBV6-5 and J is TRBJ1-5; D call uncertain. Germline V gene lookup returns CDR1 MNHEY and CDR2 SVGAGI. V was pared by 0 bases and J by 7 bases, with 7 bases between. The CDR3 covers 13 residues. This CDR3 is CASSYSIQQPQHF. The DNA for the CDR3 is TGTGCCAGCAGTTACTCCATACAACAGCCCCAGCATTTT.

V and J are TRBV18 and TRBJ1-2; 8 nucleotides align to TRBD1. CDR1 KGHSH and CDR2 LQKENI come from the germline V gene. This CDR3 has 17 amino acids. Trimming took 4 bases from V and 2 from J; bases not matched to a gene: 12. The CDR3, as DNA: TGTGCCAGCTCACTCGCCCCCCCCCGGACAGGGAACTATGGCTACACCTTC. Its protein is CASSLAPPRTGNYGYTF. The variable domain in full, completed from reference TRBV18 and TRBJ1-2, reads NAGVMQNPRHLVRRRGQEARLRCSPMKGHSHVYWYRQLPEEGLKFMVYLQKENIIDESGMPKERFSAEFPKEGPSILRIQQVVRGDSAAYFCASSLAPPRTGNYGYTFGSGTRLTVV.

The DNA for the CDR3 is TGTGCCAGCAGCTTAGGTCGGGGTTACACAGATACGCAGTATTTT. It codes for CASSLGRGYTDTQYF. The chain links TRBV5-6 to TRBJ2-3; possible D gene TRBD2, 5 bases. CDR1 SGHDT and CDR2 YYEEEE come from the germline V gene. The V end lost 2 bases, the J end lost 2 bases, and 12 bases lay between the germline ends. The CDR3 has 15 amino acids.

The rearrangement joins TRBV29-1 to TRBJ1-4, with D possibly TRBD1 on 5 matching bases. The CDR3 length is 11 residues. V lost 4 bases and J 10 bases, leaving 10 bases between the germline ends. Germline V gene sequence: CDR1 SQVTM, CDR2 ANQGSEA. CDR3 in amino acids: CSVGGGGKLFF. CDR3 sequence (DNA): TGCAGCGTTGGGGGCGGTGGAAAACTGTTTTTT.

The chain combines TRBV6-5 with TRBJ1-4; D might be TRBD1 (6 bases). The CDR3 covers 12 residues. CDR1 and CDR2 from the germline V gene are MNHEY and SVGAGI. Between the trimmed V and J ends, which lost 10 bases and 5 bases, there was a span of 11 bases. The CDR3 protein is CATARGNEKLFF. CDR3 nucleotide sequence: TGTGCCACCGCGAGGGGGAATGAAAAACTGTTTTTT.

This clone was picked up one time. DNA of the CDR3: TGTGCCAGCACTTCCAGTGGAAACACCATATATTTT. The encoded protein is CASTSSGNTIYF. The chain recombines TRBV6-5 with TRBJ1-3; D is uncertain. The CDR3 runs to 12 residues. The V gene lost 7 bases and the J gene lost 3 bases, with 7 bases spanning the gap. Looked up from germline, CDR1 is MNHEY and CDR2 is SVGAGI.

The chain joins TRBV7-6 to TRBJ1-2; 8 positions agree with TRBD1. This CDR3 has 14 amino acids. V lost 4 bases to trimming and J lost 8 bases; unmatched junction nucleotides: 9. CDR1 SGHVS and CDR2 FNYEAQ come from the germline V gene. The CDR3 loop is CASSSLDREDGYTF. The CDR3, as DNA: TGTGCCAGCAGCTCTCTGGACAGGGAGGACGGCTACACCTTC.

The chain combines TRBV12-3 or TRBV12-4 with TRBJ2-2; 7 nucleotides agree with TRBD1. The junction had 1 base not matched to a gene; V was cut back by 3 bases and J by 6 bases. The CDR3 spans 13 residues. CDR3 loop: CASSLGTAGELFF. As DNA, the CDR3 is TGTGCCAGCAGTTTGGGGACAGCCGGGGAGCTGTTTTTT.

The genes are TRBV29-1 and TRBJ2-1; 9 bases are a match to TRBD1. Germline V gives CDR1 SQVTM, CDR2 ANQGSEA. With V trimmed by 6 bases and J by 12 bases, 12 bases remained unmatched. This CDR3 comprises 13 residues. CDR3 in amino acids: CSVGDTGGAGQFF. In DNA form, the CDR3 reads TGCAGCGTGGGGGACACAGGGGGCGCCGGGCAGTTCTTC.

V is TRBV20-1 and J is TRBJ2-1; the D gene is possibly TRBD2 (6 bases). This CDR3 comprises 11 residues. Germline V gives CDR1 DFQATT, CDR2 SNEGSKA (reference sequence). Trimming stripped 3 bases from V and 11 bases from J, with 11 bases between. CDR3 nucleotides: TGCAGTGCTAGGGGCGGGGCCAAGCAGTTCTTC. Translation gives CSARGGAKQFF.

The gene calls are TRBV4-1 and TRBJ2-5, with 11 bases lining up with TRBD2. The CDR3 sequence is 19 residues long. Germline V gene lookup returns CDR1 MGHRA and CDR2 YSYEKL. Losses at the gene ends were 2 bases for V and 0 bases for J; bases not matched to a gene: 11. CDR3 sequence (DNA): TGCGCCAGCAGCCAAAGCCGAGGGACTAGCGGCCGGTACCAAGAGACCCAGTACTTC. Its protein is CASSQSRGTSGRYQETQYF.

V usage is TRBV6-4 and J usage is TRBJ2-1; D unclear. Trimming cost V 4 bases and J 10 bases, with 14 bases left between them. Germline loops: CDR1 MRHNA, CDR2 SNTAGT. CDR3 length: 13 amino acids. The CDR3 region has the DNA TGTGCCAGCAGTGTGTTGACGGCCGGGGAGCAGTTCTTC. It specifies CASSVLTAGEQFF.

This chain links TRBV19 with TRBJ2-2, with TRBD2 identical over 9 bases. Germline CDR1 is LNHDA and CDR2 is SQIVND (reference sequence). J lost 6 bases, V lost 6 bases, and 5 bases had no gene match. The CDR3 spans 14 residues. For the CDR3, the DNA is TGTGCCAGTAGCGGGACTAGCTGGTCCGGGGAGCTGTTTTTT. It encodes CASSGTSWSGELFF.

The chain recombines TRBV27 with TRBJ2-7; D might be TRBD2 (5 bases). Germline V gene data show CDR1 as MNHEY and CDR2 as SMNVEV (reference sequence). Between the trimmed V and J ends, which lost 0 bases and 4 bases, there was a span of 7 bases. The CDR3 has 13 residues. As DNA, the CDR3 is TGTGCCAGCAGTTTATCCCCGGGGTACGAGCAGTACTTC. Translated: CASSLSPGYEQYF.

The chain couples TRBV6-2 or TRBV6-3 to TRBJ2-1; 12 bases match TRBD2. V lost 5 bases to trimming and J lost 9 bases; unmatched junction nucleotides: 5. This CDR3 region has 14 residues. Germline CDR1 is MNHEY and CDR2 is SVGEGT. The DNA of the CDR3 is TGTGCCAGCAGTCTAGCGGGGGGGCGTTTTGAGCAGTTCTTC. Its translation: CASSLAGGRFEQFF.

The chain couples TRBV29-1 to TRBJ1-2, with D perhaps matching TRBD1 (6 bases). The CDR3 sequence is 16 residues long. V lost 6 bases and J lost 7, with 27 bases in between. Germline CDR1 and CDR2: SQVTM and ANQGSEA. Here the CDR3 reads CSVSNPLGARGPGYTF. The CDR3 DNA reads TGCAGCGTCTCGAATCCCCTAGGCGCCAGGGGCCCTGGCTACACCTTC.

The sample holds one count of this clone. The V gene is TRBV7-6, the J gene TRBJ2-2; a weak D match, TRBD2 (6 bases). The ends were cut back, 5 bases at V and 3 bases at J, with 19 bases in the middle. Germline-derived CDR1 and CDR2 are SGHVS and FNYEAQ. The CDR3 has 17 residues. The CDR3 sequence is CASSQPRGALDTGELFF. In DNA, the CDR3 is TGTGCCAGCAGCCAACCGCGGGGAGCCCTGGACACCGGGGAGCTGTTTTTT.

The gene calls are TRBV6-5 and TRBJ1-2; D may be TRBD1 (6 bases). V shed 2 bases and J shed 4 bases, with 14 bases lying between them. The CDR3 has 15 residues. Germline assignment: CDR1 MNHEY and CDR2 SVGAGI. The CDR3 coding sequence is TGTGCCAGCAGTTACGACCCAGGGGTGGTCTATGGCTACACCTTC. This translates into CASSYDPGVVYGYTF.

The rearrangement uses TRBV11-2 and TRBJ2-7; the D gene is possibly TRBD1 (6 bases). Trimming removed 4 bases from V and 3 bases from J, with 10 bases in between. This CDR3 contains 13 residues. Germline values: CDR1 SGHAT, CDR2 FQNNGV. This chain's CDR3 is CASSSTGNYEQYF. The CDR3 nucleotides are TGTGCCAGCAGCTCTACAGGGAACTACGAGCAGTACTTC.

The table lists this clone with many counts. CDR3 sequence reads: CASSLGQLGGTEAFF. The CDR3 region has the DNA TGTGCCAGCAGCCTCGGACAGCTCGGTGGCACTGAAGCTTTCTTT. The genes are TRBV7-6 and TRBJ1-1; D may be TRBD1 (6 bases). The CDR3 consists of 15 residues. The ends were cut back, 5 bases at V and 4 bases at J, with 17 bases in the middle. Germline V lookup: CDR1 SGHVS, CDR2 FNYEAQ. Full variable domain (rest looked up from reference TRBV7-6 and TRBJ1-1): GAGVSQSPRYKVTKRGQDVALRCDPISGHVSLYWYRQALGQGPEFLTYFNYEAQQDKSGLPNDRFSAERPEGSISTLTIQRTEQRDSAMYRCASSLGQLGGTEAFFGQGTRLTVV.

The chain is built from TRBV7-3 and TRBJ1-5; TRBD1 matches at 7 bases. This CDR3 is 13 amino acids long. V lost 0 bases to trimming and J lost 7 bases; unmatched junction nucleotides: 0. Germline-derived CDR1 and CDR2 are SGHTA and FQGTGA. In DNA form, the CDR3 reads TGTGCCAGCAGCTTAACAGGGGGCCAGCCCCAGCATTTT. It translates to CASSLTGGQPQHF.

This clone was seen only a few times. The chain is built from TRBV5-1 and TRBJ1-5, with D perhaps TRBD1 (6 bases). The CDR3 has 16 residues. The V gene lost 0 bases and the J gene lost 4 bases, with 14 bases spanning the gap. Germline CDR1 is SGHRS and CDR2 is YFSETQ. The CDR3 region has the DNA TGCGCCAGCAGCTTGGTGGAGACAGGCCATAATCAGCCCCAGCATTTT. Amino acid sequence: CASSLVETGHNQPQHF.

This chain joins TRBV18 and TRBJ2-7; 9 bases line up with TRBD1. The length of the CDR3 is 15 residues. V lost 6 bases and J lost 1; bases outside the gene matches: 7. The germline V gene encodes CDR1 KGHSH and CDR2 LQKENI. For the CDR3, the DNA is TGTGCCAGCTCCGCCGGACAGGGGATTTCCTACGAGCAGTACTTC. Residues: CASSAGQGISYEQYF.

The chain links TRBV25-1 to TRBJ2-3; D might be TRBD2 (6 bases). The V gene lost 1 base and the J gene lost 3 bases, with 17 bases spanning the gap. Germline-derived CDR1 and CDR2 are MGHDK and SYGVNS. CDR3 length equals 17 residues. The CDR3 nucleotides are TGTGCCAGCAGTGAATCCTTGGGGGGTTCACTAACAGATACGCAGTATTTT. Protein sequence: CASSESLGGSLTDTQYF.

V gene TRBV15 combines with J gene TRBJ2-3; D is possibly TRBD1 (5 bases). The germline V gene has CDR1 LNHNV and CDR2 YYDKDF (reference sequence). V lost 5 bases and J lost 6, with 15 bases in between. The CDR3 loop spans 14 amino acids. CDR3 sequence: CATSADLKGDTQYF. DNA of the CDR3: TGTGCCACCAGCGCAGATTTGAAGGGGGATACGCAGTATTTT.